What follows are 19 T cell receptor beta chains derived from one specimen sequenced in a study of T cell changes during pregnancy in multiple sclerosis. The assay was immunoSEQ multiplex PCR, and TCRdb's table has in-frame clones only and misses some. The table has 100,000 or so clones, 90% to 95% seen once. Material: peripheral blood, obtained in the first trimester of pregnancy. The receptor set was obtained from a female donor with multiple sclerosis, enrolled in a pregnancy study.

The chain is built from TRBV4-1 and TRBJ2-2; 12 nucleotides match TRBD2. V dropped 3 bases and J dropped 0; count of bases not matched to a gene: 11. Germline CDR1 MGHRA, CDR2 YSYEKL. This CDR3 region has 20 residues. DNA for the CDR3: TGCGCCAGCAGCCAGCTAATAGGACTAGCGGGGTTCGCGAACACCGGGGAGCTGTTTTTT. The encoded protein is CASSQLIGLAGFANTGELFF.

V gene TRBV2 combines with J gene TRBJ2-7, with a possible D match to TRBD2 (6 bases). This CDR3 has 12 amino acids. CDR1 is SNHLY, CDR2 FYNNEI, per germline. V lost 7 bases and J 2 bases, leaving 9 bases between the germline ends. The CDR3 nucleotides read TGTGCCAGCATCGGGGGTACCTACGAGCAGTACTTC. Amino acids: CASIGGTYEQYF.

The J gene is TRBJ1-4, the V gene TRBV30; perhaps TRBD1 as D (5 bases). V was trimmed by 3 bases and J by 3 bases, leaving 8 bases between them. Germline V lookup: CDR1 GTSNPN, CDR2 SVGIG (reference sequence). CDR3 size: 13 residues. The CDR3 region is CAWSRRANEKLFF. The CDR3 bases are TGTGCCTGGAGCCGCAGGGCTAATGAAAAACTGTTTTTT.

The rearrangement links TRBV7-3 to TRBJ2-5; perhaps TRBD2 as D (5 bases). The CDR3 contains 14 residues. Between the trimmed V and J ends, which lost 4 bases and 4 bases, there was a span of 13 bases. CDR1 and CDR2 (germline): SGHTA, FQGTGA. This CDR3 is CASSSPGKTETQYF. CDR3 coding DNA: TGTGCCAGCAGCTCACCCGGGAAGACAGAGACCCAGTACTTC.

This clone was seen a single time. The chain is built from TRBV6-1 and TRBJ1-2, with D possibly being TRBD1 (6 bases). The CDR3 is made up of 13 amino acids. Germline CDR1 and CDR2: MNHNS and SASEGT. The V gene lost 8 bases and the J gene lost 8 bases, with 18 bases spanning the gap. The CDR3 protein is CASPWGGLGGYTF. CDR3 nucleotides: TGTGCCAGCCCCTGGGGGGGGCTGGGCGGCTACACCTTC.

The chain employs TRBV7-3 and TRBJ2-2; tentatively, D is TRBD2 (6 bases). Trimming stripped 0 bases from V and 2 bases from J, with 13 bases between. The CDR3 length is 17 residues. Germline V gene lookup returns CDR1 SGHTA and CDR2 FQGTGA. In DNA, the CDR3 is TGTGCCAGCAGCTTAACAGGGAGTAGCGGTAACACCGGGGAGCTGTTTTTT. As protein: CASSLTGSSGNTGELFF.

The genes are TRBV2 and TRBJ1-5, with 10 bases aligning to TRBD1. The CDR3 length is 16 residues. With 2 bases clipped from V and 3 bases from J, the junction kept 4 bases outside the gene matches. Germline lookup yields CDR1 SNHLY and CDR2 FYNNEI. The CDR3 nucleotides read TGTGCCAGCAGTGAATGGGACAGGGGTCTCAATCAGCCCCAGCATTTT. Residues: CASSEWDRGLNQPQHF.

In DNA, the CDR3 is TGTGCCAGCACTAACAGGGCCCCATCGGAGACCCAGTACTTC. This translates into CASTNRAPSETQYF. The V call is TRBV27, the J call TRBJ2-5; D perhaps matches TRBD1 (6 bases). From germline, CDR1 is MNHEY and CDR2 SMNVEV (reference sequence). The CDR3 sequence is 14 residues long. The V end lost 7 bases, the J end lost 5 bases, and 17 bases lay between the germline ends.

Details on this clone: The same CDR3 can be traced to other DNA sequences in this sample. This chain joins TRBV7-6 and TRBJ1-1; D might be TRBD1 (5 bases). V dropped 5 bases and J dropped 1 base, with 8 bases sitting between them. Germline-derived CDR1 and CDR2 are SGHVS and FNYEAQ. The CDR3 contains 13 residues. The DNA for the CDR3 is TGTGCCAGCAGCCTAGGACAGAACACTGAAGCTTTCTTT. This encodes CASSLGQNTEAFF.

The genes are TRBV20-1 and TRBJ2-7; 8 bases are shared with TRBD1. With V trimmed by 6 bases and J by 4 bases, 2 bases remained unmatched. Germline V gives CDR1 DFQATT, CDR2 SNEGSKA (reference sequence). The CDR3 consists of 11 residues. The CDR3 coding sequence is TGCAGTGCGGACAGGGAATACGAGCAGTACTTC. It translates to CSADREYEQYF.

The chain links TRBV9 to TRBJ2-1, with no clear D. Germline assignment: CDR1 SGDLS and CDR2 YYNGEE. This CDR3 is built from 15 residues. V gave up 0 bases and J gave up 8 bases, with 15 bases separating them. CDR3 amino acids: CASSVEFVEDDEQFF. The CDR3 DNA sequence: TGTGCCAGCAGCGTAGAATTCGTTGAGGATGATGAGCAGTTCTTC.

The rearrangement joins TRBV6-5 to TRBJ2-6; possibly TRBD1 for D (5 bases). The CDR3 is 13 amino acids. Deletions cut 9 bases from V and 2 bases from J, with 8 bases between. Germline CDR1 reads MNHEY; CDR2 reads SVGAGI. As DNA, the CDR3 is TGTGCCAGTTGGGGCCCTGGGGCCAACGTCCTGACTTTC. It encodes CASWGPGANVLTF.

V gene TRBV2 combines with J gene TRBJ2-5; 12 bases are shared with TRBD1. Germline assignment: CDR1 SNHLY and CDR2 FYNNEI. V lost 4 bases and J lost 5; bases outside the gene matches: 8. CDR3 length: 16 amino acids. The chain's CDR3 is CASSVSGTGGLETQYF. For the CDR3, the DNA is TGTGCCAGCAGTGTTTCCGGGACAGGGGGCCTGGAGACCCAGTACTTC.

The chain has TRBV7-2 and TRBJ1-4; D remains ambiguous. The ends were cut back, 0 bases at V and 3 bases at J, with 8 bases in the middle. This CDR3 spans 15 amino acids. Germline V lookup: CDR1 SGHTA, CDR2 FQGNSA. CDR3 region: CASSLARGSNEKLFF. CDR3 DNA sequence: TGTGCCAGCAGCTTAGCTCGGGGTTCTAATGAAAAACTGTTTTTT. Full variable domain (rest looked up from reference TRBV7-2 and TRBJ1-4): GAGVSQSPSNKVTEKGKDVELRCDPISGHTALYWYRQSLGQGLEFLIYFQGNSAPDKSGLPSDRFSAERTGGSVSTLTIQRTQQEDSAVYLCASSLARGSNEKLFFGSGTQLSVL.

The chain combines TRBV6-5 with TRBJ1-1; TRBD1 might be the D (5 bases). V dropped 6 bases and J dropped 6 bases, with 14 bases sitting between them. Germline assignment: CDR1 MNHEY and CDR2 SVGAGI. CDR3 size: 13 residues. The CDR3 loop reads CASRWGVDAEAFF. The CDR3 DNA is TGTGCCAGCAGGTGGGGGGTGGATGCTGAAGCTTTCTTT.

The CDR3, as DNA: TGTGCCAGCAGTCCTCGCGGGACAGGGGGAAACAATGAGCAGTTCTTC. It specifies CASSPRGTGGNNEQFF. This chain connects TRBV27 to TRBJ2-1; 11 bases match TRBD1. Germline CDR1 is MNHEY and CDR2 is SMNVEV (reference sequence). V gave up 5 bases and J gave up 5 bases; unmatched junction bases: 8. The CDR3 has 16 amino acids.

This clone was counted once. The chain recombines TRBV5-6 with TRBJ1-1; a weak D match, TRBD1 (6 bases). Germline assignment: CDR1 SGHDT and CDR2 YYEEEE. V shed 4 bases and J shed 11 bases, with 18 bases lying between them. This CDR3 contains 13 residues. CDR3 bases: TGTGCCAGCAGCGAGGGACACCCAACGGAGGCTTTCTTT. It specifies CASSEGHPTEAFF.

The count of this clone is one. This CDR3 reads CASSSDYGYTF. The CDR3 DNA follows: TGTGCCAGCAGCTCGGACTATGGCTACACCTTC. The V gene is TRBV7-8, the J gene TRBJ1-2; D ambiguous. The CDR3 loop spans 11 amino acids. From germline, CDR1 is SGHVS and CDR2 FQNEAQ. V was cut by 4 bases and J by 3 bases, with 3 bases left in between.

This rearrangement joins TRBV7-3 to TRBJ2-2, with 9 bases fitting TRBD2. V trimming: 4 bases; J trimming: 4 bases; junction bases outside the gene matches: 7. The CDR3 sequence is 16 residues long. Germline CDR1 SGHTA, CDR2 FQGTGA. CDR3 region: CASSSYRRGGTGELFF. The CDR3 bases are TGTGCCAGCAGCTCATACAGGCGGGGGGGCACCGGGGAGCTGTTTTTT.